The TCR beta chain under discussion was sequenced for a study of T-cell reconstitution after alpha-beta-depleted transplantation in children. The germline gives CDR1 DFQATT, CDR2 SNEGSKA (reference sequence). Trimming cost V 1 base and J 6 bases; bases outside gene matches: 4. The CDR3 is made up of 13 amino acids. This clonotype was seen at least ten times. It was with unique molecular identifiers that the TCRbeta library was prepared. TCRdb re-derived calls from the PCR reads in MiXCR, one entry per CDR3 protein. Among over 200,000 distinct CDR3 sequences, about 9.5% were seen once, and the ten largest hold approximately 5.9%.

The TCR comes from a human donor who donated a stem cell graft to a child with acute lymphoblastic leukemia. The chain is built from TRBV20-1 and TRBJ1-2; TRBD1 aligns across 8 bases. The source material was PBMCs from the stem cell graft donor, sampled from the stem cell graft. In DNA form, the CDR3 reads TGCAGTGCTAGAGTCACAGGGGGACATGGCTACACCTTC. It codes for CSARVTGGHGYTF.